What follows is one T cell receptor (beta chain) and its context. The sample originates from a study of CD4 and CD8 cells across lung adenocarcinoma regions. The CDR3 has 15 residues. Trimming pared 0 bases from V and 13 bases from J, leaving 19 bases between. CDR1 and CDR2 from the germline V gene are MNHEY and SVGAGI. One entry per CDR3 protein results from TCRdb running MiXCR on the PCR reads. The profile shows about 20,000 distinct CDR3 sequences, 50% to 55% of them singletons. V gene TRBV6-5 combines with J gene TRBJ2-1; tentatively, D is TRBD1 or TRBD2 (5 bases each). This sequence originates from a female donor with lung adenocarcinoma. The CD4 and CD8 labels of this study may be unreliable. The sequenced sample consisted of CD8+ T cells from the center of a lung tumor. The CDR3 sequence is CASSYSGTKWETQFF. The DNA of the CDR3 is TGTGCCAGCAGTTACTCTGGGACGAAATGGGAGACCCAGTTCTTC.